What follows describes a single T cell receptor beta chain. There are many counts of this clonotype. Which antigen it targets is not known. Per-base qualities were not stored, and no clone one base away is much larger. These data are taken from a study of blood T cells in healthy people across ages (dated by TCRdb to the mid-2010s). Looking at the study overall: Template switching captured roughly one uniquely barcoded TCR beta cDNA molecule per two T cells in model experiments. To avoid experimental bias, donors of different ages were distributed randomly across sequencing lanes. The donors were divided into four age groups: young (average around 16 years), middle-aged (about 39), aged (approximately 62) and long-lived (82). The study analyzed two additional independent replicas of 1 million unique cDNA reads from the same blood draw for two donors, one aged 18 to 30 and one aged 80 or older. Age-related changes in TCR beta repertoire diversity were measured in the study by deep sequencing normalized with unique cDNA molecular identifiers.

Overall results and qualifications from the work: Because the CMV infection status of the donors was unknown, age-related changes in expanded clonotypes may potentially have been confounded. There was a strong correlation between observed TCR beta diversity and the percentage of naive T cells measured by flow cytometry. The long-lived group showed more naive CD4+ T cells, fewer expanded clones and increased TCR diversity than the aged group, suggesting age selection. As age increased, observed TCR beta diversity per million T cells dropped in a roughly linear way, and a significant reduction was already evident by age about 40. Since profiling was done on bulk unsorted PBMCs, naive and antigen-experienced compartments could not be conclusively compared. Estimates of total diversity from one million sequenced T cells were regarded as lower bounds and underestimates.

Libraries were prepared through 5' RACE. Reads for this sample came from an Illumina HiSeq 2500. The second PCR ran for roughly 7 to 11 cycles and used a J-beta primer mix along with a sample-barcoded 5' primer. A unique molecular identifier was introduced onto each TCR beta cDNA molecule by a template-switch 5' adaptor carrying 12 random nucleotides. Each sample yielded at least 2.5 million CDR3-containing paired-end reads. The Mint cDNA synthesis kit, primed by a TRBC-specific oligonucleotide, was used to synthesize first-strand cDNA from all RNA. After uracil-DNA glycosylase treatment, a first 18-cycle PCR used universal primers M1SS and BC2_uni_R on all cDNA. The study's processing was this. For normalization, 1 million high-quality reads were randomly selected from each sample, with every read carrying a distinct molecular identifier. Reads sharing molecular identifiers were discarded rather than binned into consensus sequences. MiTCR, set to a Q25 quality threshold and the strictest error-elimination algorithm, was used for CDR3 identification, clonotype clustering and error correction. Lower-bound total TCR beta diversity was estimated with a nonparametric unseen species model using Euler transformation. TCRdb reprocessing: public reads trimmed at Q25 with fastp, clones called with MiXCR, in-frame beta chains kept. Every entry covers one CDR3 protein and lists the most common genes and DNA from its rows. What appears here as the V and J calls and clone size reflects TCRdb's work, not the paper's. The sample profile shows about 780,000 distinct CDR3 sequences; more than 35% of them were found once. The ten most abundant clones make up roughly 20% of the sample.

The donors were roughly 38 Caucasian individuals from Russia, aged roughly 6 to 100 years, who were systemically healthy. Each donor gave about 11 milliliters of peripheral blood, drawn into EDTA-treated Vacutainer tubes. Ficoll-Paque density-gradient centrifugation was used to isolate PBMCs, with at least 6.5 million per sample. Trizol reagent was used to extract total RNA from the PBMCs, yielding at least 6 micrograms per sample. For every donor, an aliquot of PBMCs went through flow cytometry to measure the percentages of naive CD45RAhigh/CD27high T cells. This clonotype was sampled from a man older than 75 in good health. Input material: blood.

The CDR3 amino acid sequence is: CASSSTSGSNEQFF. The bases read TGTGCCAGCAGCTCCACTAGCGGGAGCAATGAGCAGTTCTTC. The chain was built from TRBV11-3 and TRBJ2-1, with 11 central nucleotides matching TRBD2. The CDR3 goes from the cysteine to the phenylalanine over 14 residues. Kept here is only the CDR3 DNA, which spans 42 bases and is read in frame from base 1. V is pruned by 4 bases and J by 6 bases, leaving 2 bases of the junction without a gene match. The germline V gene provides CDR1 SGHNT and CDR2 YENEEA. Joined to the reference TRBV11-3 and TRBJ2-1 proteins, this CDR3 gives the full variable domain: EAGVVQSPRYKIIEKKQPVAFWCNPISGHNTLYWYLQNLGQGPELLIRYENEEAVDDSQLPKDRFSAERLKGVDSTLKIQPAELGDSAVYLCASSSTSGSNEQFFGPGTRLTVL.